This record concerns one T cell receptor beta chain sequence. Its specific antigen is unknown. No base qualities exist here, and no much larger clone lies one base off it. Libraries came from the immunoSEQ multiplex PCR assay. A mixture of 60 forward primers for TCR Vbeta segments and 13 reverse primers for TCR Jbeta segments was used in the multiplex PCR. The CDR3 region of rearranged TCR beta genes was amplified from genomic DNA by a multiplex PCR assay. On the Illumina HiSeq System, the amplified TCR beta libraries were sequenced as 87-base-pair reads. For the original study's pipeline: Across the 640 or so repertoires, a later analysis counted 75 million to 90 million unique TCR beta chains, roughly 11 million of which were shared by at least two donors. To remove PCR and sequencing errors, raw reads were error-corrected and collapsed into unique sequences using a nearest-neighbor algorithm that merged closely related sequences. CDR3 sequences were aligned to IMGT reference sequences to assign V, D and J gene segments. For a sequence to be retained, a match of at least six nucleotides to both a V gene segment and a J gene segment was required. Rearrangements were called productive when the CDR3 lacked stop codons and stayed in frame with V and J; all others were non-productive. CDR3 was defined by IMGT convention, running from the second conserved V-encoded cysteine to the conserved J-encoded phenylalanine. The earlier analysis of 587 of the donors excluded sequences that lacked an unambiguous match to a single V gene segment. In an earlier analysis of around 600 of the donors, V segments were called functional above 56.7% productive rearrangements and were called segregating when the between-donor standard deviation exceeded 5%. A statistical classification framework was built to diagnose cytomegalovirus status from the catalog of TCR beta chain sequences. V and J gene assignment, in a later analysis, came from comparing TCR nucleotide sequences with IMGT/GENE-DB human TR gene sequences. Using the TCRdist pipeline, a later analysis assigned CDR3 sequences along with most-parsimonious VDJ recombination scenarios. A later analysis defined each TCR beta chain by its CDR3 amino acid sequence plus V-gene family, and excluded reads lacking a unique V-gene family. As a way to deal with suspected cross-contamination and a sequencing artifact, a later analysis dropped 592 nucleotide sequences that were highly shared and had low generation probability. In a later analysis, a clonal expansion index for each public chain was calculated from normalized within-repertoire ranks of inferred template counts. A later analysis computed generation probabilities with a VDJ recombination model fitted to out-of-frame rearrangements, and checked the results against IGoR. In a later analysis, hypergeometric tests were used to score TCR-TCR, TCR-HLA and TCR-CMV co-occurrence, with a repertoire-size bias correction applied to TCR pairs. In a later analysis, false discovery rates were estimated by permuting HLA or CMV assignments 20 times. In a later analysis, co-occurring TCRs were grouped with DBSCAN, and TCRdist sequence similarity was added when clustering was performed within HLA-allele-positive subsets. Repertoires with fewer than 30,000 or more than 120,000 public chains were left out of co-occurrence clustering, as were a handful of repertoires with anomalous nucleotide sharing. Entries here come from immuneACCESS through TCRdb and include only in-frame sequences with V and J called. Some clones fail to appear in such tables; in the studies checked, an unresolved V gene covers under half of the shortfall, and the cause of the remainder is unknown. D and trimming were read from the DNA, whereas the V and J calls and clone size are those reported in that table. The sample has about 190,000 clones on record, 81% of them singletons. The top ten clones comprise less than 2% of the sample.

The sample belongs to a study of cytomegalovirus exposure and HLA in healthy donors (dated by TCRdb to 2015 to 2018). About the investigation overall: An earlier analysis of approximately 640 of the donors reported about 290 Gb of sequence data and about 100 million unique TCR beta sequences from 190 million or so T cells. An early release covering more than 500 HLA-typed donors comprised 300 to 350 gigabases of sequencing data and tens of millions of unique TCR sequences. Among the roughly 410 genotyped donors, more than 70% belonged to the genetic ancestry cluster associated with self-reported Caucasian donors. The study aimed to test whether signatures of past pathogen exposure could be identified by cataloging public T cell receptors. The study used immunosequencing to profile the T cell repertoires of several hundred subjects and linked those repertoires to cytomegalovirus serostatus. A separate validation cohort of roughly 130 different subjects was used in addition to the 666-subject first cohort. To predict cytomegalovirus infection status, the study brought together high-throughput TCR immunosequencing, statistical association of individual TCRs with disease status, and machine learning. A later analysis re-analyzed previously published TCR beta repertoires from roughly 690 donors and added high-resolution HLA genotyping to study TCR occurrence patterns. Rather than drawing on any new phenotypic data, the later analysis identified candidate immune exposures from TCR beta sequences and the way those sequences occurred across donors. An earlier analysis of fewer than 700 of the donors applied high-throughput TCR beta sequencing to assess whether each TCR beta V gene segment acted as functional or pseudogenic. Donor age, sex, ethnicity and CMV serostatus were compiled alongside the repertoire data. Genome-wide SNP genotypes for about three fifths of the 666 donors were used in a later genetic analysis, which treated that subset as a discovery cohort. Every repertoire in the discovery cohort had been generated on one and the same sequencing platform. Both class I and class II loci were covered by HLA typing, at four-digit resolution. Typing coverage varied by locus: roughly 620-630 donors for A, B, C, DRB1 and DQB1; under 550 for DQA1; around 610 for DPA1; 450 to 480 for DPB1. About 5 DR-DQ haplotypes were handled as single units for association and clustering, since linkage in the cohort was strong. On average, about 200,000 unique TCR beta nucleotide sequences were sequenced per donor among 398 genotyped donors of the cohort, with around 19% of those sequences being non-productive. Paper-wide results and their limitations: In both the original and validation cohorts, the classifier was reported to diagnose cytomegalovirus status with high specificity and sensitivity. V-gene and J-gene trimming of TCR beta chains was associated with a missense DCLRE1C variant in a later genetic analysis, and the association was replicated in an independent cohort. A further reported finding was that TCR beta sequences accurately predicted the HLA-A and HLA-B alleles for most subjects in the first cohort. About 15 rarely observed V segments, including chromosome 9 orphons, were excluded from the earlier analysis of some 590 of the donors because counts were too low. Linkage disequilibrium might explain the correlated functional status among segregating V segments, but an unknown experimental factor could not be ruled out. In a later analysis, the rate of TCR association differed among HLA loci, with DRB1 alleles having the most associated TCRs and HLA-C alleles having the fewest. Specific HLA alleles were associated with some 15,000 TCR beta sequences at a false discovery rate of 0.05 in a later analysis. In a later genetic analysis, fewer N-insertions in productive TCRs were reported among donors in an Asian-associated ancestry cluster than the roughly 640-donor mean. Strong co-occurrence of HLA alleles, especially DR and DQ, made assigning TCR associations to individual alleles difficult. Most TCR sequences were seen in very few donors, while some public TCRs were found in many individuals. The authors suggested that the approach could potentially be extended to other disease states and immunological phenotypes. In a later analysis, several top co-occurrence clusters were reported to appear linked to parvovirus B19, influenza, CMV and Epstein-Barr virus. Compared with equally common non-associated chains, HLA-associated TCR beta chains in a later analysis were more clonally expanded and had lower generation probabilities. CMV serostatus was the only immune exposure information available for the cohort. In a later analysis, most CMV-associated TCR beta chains were found to appear HLA-restricted, with HLA associations seemingly driven largely by CMV exposure. A cluster of highly shared sequence variants was judged likely to be a technical artifact of the sequencing pipeline. A total of 150 to 200 TCR beta chains were listed by the study as associated with cytomegalovirus. In vitro tests confirmed that a few of the cytomegalovirus-associated TCR beta chains recognize cytomegalovirus antigens. Broadly in line with IMGT annotations, most TCR beta V segments showed up in productive rearrangements about 87% or about 30% of the time in an earlier analysis of around 550 of the donors. Presence/absence analyses assumed roughly uniform sequencing depth across donors, an assumption that may not hold. Because HLA typing was missing for some donors at each locus, association tests included only the typed subset. This cohort had only TCR beta chains sequenced, and the lack of alpha or paired-chain data limited which features could be detected.

In total, over 600 healthy bone marrow donors made up the cohort. Cohort members were all nominally healthy when sampled, although unrecorded immune exposures were likely present. The donor tested CMV seronegative and was one of the 352 seronegative cohort members. A peripheral blood sample was provided by each donor, and peripheral blood mononuclear cells were used for TCR beta sequencing. Genomic DNA was extracted from the blood cell samples with the Qiagen DNeasy Blood Extraction Kit. The specimen was PBMCs. The receptor comes from a man between 18 and 35 years old in good health and CMV-seronegative.

The nucleotide sequence reads TGTGCCATCAGTGAGTTTCAGTTGGCTAGCGGGACCCCGAACCTATCCTACGAGCAGTACTTC. Translated, this is CAISEFQLASGTPNLSYEQYF. The sequence is built from TRBV10-3 and TRBJ2-7, with 9 bases in between that match TRBD2. From the germline V gene, CDR1 is ENHRY and CDR2 is SYGVKD. At the junction V is shortened by 1 base and J by 1 base; bases outside the gene matches: 20. Taken from cysteine to phenylalanine, the CDR3 has 21 residues. The CDR3 DNA has 63 bases and is translated from base 1.